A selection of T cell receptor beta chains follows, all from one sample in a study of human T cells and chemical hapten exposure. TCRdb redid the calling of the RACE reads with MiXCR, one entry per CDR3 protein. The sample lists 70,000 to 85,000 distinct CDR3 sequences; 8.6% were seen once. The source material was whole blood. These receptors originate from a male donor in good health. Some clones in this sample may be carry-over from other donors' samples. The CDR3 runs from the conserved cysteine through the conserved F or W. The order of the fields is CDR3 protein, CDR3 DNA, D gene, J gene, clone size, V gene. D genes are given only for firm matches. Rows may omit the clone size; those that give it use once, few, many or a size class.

CDR3 protein: CSAGSGSGELFF; CDR3 DNA: TGCAGCGCCGGGTCCGGTTCCGGGGAGCTGTTTTTT; D gene: .; J gene: TRBJ2-2; clone size: few; V gene: TRBV29-1
CDR3 protein: CASSGDRTSGANVLTF; CDR3 DNA: TGTGCCAGCAGTGGGGATAGGACATCCGGGGCCAACGTCCTGACTTTC; D gene: .; J gene: TRBJ2-6; clone size: few; V gene: TRBV12-3/TRBV12-4
CDR3 protein: CASSFLGLARTDTQYF; CDR3 DNA: TGTGCCAGCAGCTTCCTAGGACTAGCGAGGACAGATACGCAGTATTTT; D gene: TRBD2; J gene: TRBJ2-3; clone size: .; V gene: TRBV7-8
CDR3 protein: CASSGGTGVTEAFF; CDR3 DNA: TGCGCCAGCAGCGGTGGGACAGGGGTAACTGAAGCTTTCTTT; D gene: TRBD1; J gene: TRBJ1-1; clone size: .; V gene: TRBV5-1
CDR3 protein: CASRQGALGYTF; CDR3 DNA: TGTGCCAGCAGACAGGGGGCGCTAGGCTACACCTTC; D gene: TRBD1; J gene: TRBJ1-2; clone size: few; V gene: TRBV27
CDR3 protein: CASSYQEGQGSHEQYF; CDR3 DNA: TGTGCCAGCAGTTACCAGGAGGGACAGGGTTCCCACGAGCAGTACTTC; D gene: TRBD1; J gene: TRBJ2-7; clone size: few; V gene: TRBV6-2/TRBV6-3
CDR3 protein: CASSPPGLATSTDTQYF; CDR3 DNA: TGTGCCAGCAGCCCCCCGGGACTAGCGACTAGCACAGATACGCAGTATTTT; D gene: TRBD2; J gene: TRBJ2-3; clone size: .; V gene: TRBV6-5
CDR3 protein: CASSFHELNTGELFF; CDR3 DNA: TGTGCCAGCAGCTTCCACGAGTTGAACACCGGGGAGCTGTTTTTT; D gene: .; J gene: TRBJ2-2; clone size: .; V gene: TRBV7-9
CDR3 protein: CASSYAGRGQETQYF; CDR3 DNA: TGTGCCAGCAGTTACGCCGGACGCGGCCAAGAGACCCAGTACTTC; D gene: .; J gene: TRBJ2-5; clone size: .; V gene: TRBV6-2/TRBV6-3
CDR3 protein: CASSLTGVYEQYF; CDR3 DNA: TGTGCCAGCAGCTTGACGGGGGTCTACGAGCAGTACTTC; D gene: .; J gene: TRBJ2-7; clone size: .; V gene: TRBV7-9
CDR3 protein: CASKLARETYGYTF; CDR3 DNA: TGTGCCAGCAAATTAGCCAGGGAGACCTATGGCTACACCTTC; D gene: .; J gene: TRBJ1-2; clone size: few; V gene: TRBV12-3/TRBV12-4
CDR3 protein: CASNPTGSMNTEAFF; CDR3 DNA: TGCGCCAGCAACCCGACAGGATCCATGAACACTGAAGCTTTCTTT; D gene: .; J gene: TRBJ1-1; clone size: .; V gene: TRBV5-1
CDR3 protein: CASSPRYNEQFF; CDR3 DNA: TGTGCCAGCAGCCCAAGGTACAATGAGCAGTTCTTC; D gene: .; J gene: TRBJ2-1; clone size: .; V gene: TRBV12-3/TRBV12-4
CDR3 protein: CASTTGGFTEAFF; CDR3 DNA: TGTGCCAGCACTACAGGGGGCTTTACTGAAGCTTTCTTT; D gene: TRBD1; J gene: TRBJ1-1; clone size: many; V gene: TRBV2
CDR3 protein: CASSPPYGRENTEAFF; CDR3 DNA: TGTGCCAGCAGCCCACCATACGGACGGGAGAACACTGAAGCTTTCTTT; D gene: .; J gene: TRBJ1-1; clone size: many; V gene: TRBV3-1